Here is one T cell receptor (beta chain) with its context. What it recognizes is unknown. The PCR had 60 Vbeta and 13 Jbeta primers. Produced via immunoSEQ multiplex PCR; TCRdb's table is partial and in-frame only. The sample records around 220,000 clones, about three quarters being singletons. The sample originates from a study of cytomegalovirus exposure and HLA in healthy donors. Turning to the study itself: HLA-typed donors contributed some 83 million unique TCRs, which were held in an early data release.

Regarding the study as a whole: Whilst most TCR sequences proved rare, a subset of public TCRs occurred across many donors. Links to common viral pathogens appeared, in a later analysis, for several of the most significant clusters.

This clonotype originated in a man between 18 and 35 years old in good health and CMV-seronegative. Sequenced input: PBMCs.

The CDR3 reads CASSLLEQGGAGELFF. The CDR3 nucleotides read TGCGCCAGCAGCTTGCTAGAACAGGGGGGCGCCGGGGAGCTGTTTTTT. V gene TRBV5-1 combines with J gene TRBJ2-2, with TRBD1 matching 8 bases. Germline V gene data show CDR1 as SGHRS and CDR2 as YFSETQ. The CDR3 contains 16 residues. V shed 1 base, J shed 6 bases, and the junction held 8 bases outside the gene matches.